The table lists the clone carrying this T cell receptor (delta chain) with many counts. Possible read error: a much larger clone is one base away. These data are taken from a study of γδ T cells in repeated Plasmodium falciparum infection. Looked up from germline, CDR1 is TSWWSYY and CDR2 is QGS. This CDR3 has 18 amino acids. The junction had 13 bases not matched to a gene; V was cut back by 2 bases and J by 3 bases. TCRdb ran CATT on the multiplex PCR reads. Among more than 45,000 delta-chain clones, 1.5% to 2% were seen once, and the ten largest hold approximately 15%. Vgamma9/Vdelta2+ and Vdelta2-negative gammadelta T cells were flow-sorted from PBMC for bulk sequencing.

The sequenced material came from gamma-delta T cells from blood. The receptor comes from a pool of human donors (malaria-infected and uninfected, not separated). The chain recombines TRDV1 with TRDJ1; TRDD3 matches at 9 bases. Assignment of the J gene here rests on matching the DNA to germline, because TCRdb gives none. The CDR3 DNA is TGTGCTCTTGGGGAAGTGCTGTTGTACCGGGGGATACCCGATAAACTCATCTTT. Translated, it gives CALGEVLLYRGIPDKLIF.